The 18 T cell receptor beta chains given below trace back to one sample, sequenced in a study of blood T cell repertoires in COVID-19. Clones were sequenced by immunoSEQ multiplex PCR, and TCRdb holds only the in-frame ones, with some missing. The top ten clones hold about 4.5% of a sample with hundreds of thousands of clones, 75% to 85% of them seen once. The sample consisted of PBMCs or T cells enriched from blood (not recorded which). The origin of the receptors is a man aged 25 to 40 with acute COVID-19.

The chain couples TRBV18 to TRBJ1-6, with 9 nucleotides matching TRBD1. In germline, CDR1 is KGHSH, CDR2 LQKENI. V trimming: 4 bases; J trimming: 13 bases; junction bases outside the gene matches: 5. The CDR3 runs 13 residues. DNA of the CDR3: TGTGCCAGCTCACAACGGGACAGGGCGCCCCTCCACTTT. This encodes CASSQRDRAPLHF.

This clone is a singleton in its sample. The chain employs TRBV19 and TRBJ2-3; 11 bases are a match to TRBD2. In germline, CDR1 is LNHDA, CDR2 SQIVND (reference sequence). Unmatched junction bases numbered 14, after V lost 10 bases and J lost 8 bases. The CDR3 loop spans 15 amino acids. The CDR3 nucleotides are TGTGCCACCACCACGGTAGCGGGGGGGAGAGGTACGCAGTATTTT. This gives the protein CATTTVAGGRGTQYF.

The genes are TRBV24-1 and TRBJ2-7; tentatively, D is TRBD1 (5 bases). The V and J ends lost 2 bases and 4 bases respectively, with 11 bases between them. Looked up from germline, CDR1 is KGHDR and CDR2 is SFDVKD. The CDR3 covers 14 residues. The CDR3 loop is CATSDSAGPYEQYF. CDR3 in DNA: TGTGCCACCAGTGATTCAGCAGGGCCTTACGAGCAGTACTTC.

The chain links TRBV12-3 or TRBV12-4 to TRBJ1-2, with 8 bases that match TRBD1. V lost 6 bases, J lost 4 bases, and 4 bases stayed unmatched. This CDR3 has 13 amino acids. The CDR3 DNA sequence: TGTGCCAGCAGCGGACAGGGAGCCTATGGCTACACCTTC. This gives the protein CASSGQGAYGYTF.

This chain uses TRBV2 with TRBJ1-1, with TRBD1 as a possible D gene (5 bases). This CDR3 spans 14 amino acids. Per the germline V gene, CDR1 is SNHLY and CDR2 is FYNNEI. Trimming stripped 7 bases from V and 4 bases from J, with 16 bases between. The CDR3 spells CASTPGPISTEAFF. The CDR3 nucleotides are TGTGCCAGCACACCAGGGCCTATAAGCACTGAAGCTTTCTTT.

This clone was seen only a few times. The CDR3 is CASSLSVGEGQAKNIQYF. CDR3 bases: TGTGCCAGCAGTTTATCGGTTGGGGAGGGGCAGGCCAAAAACATTCAGTACTTC. The chain combines TRBV27 with TRBJ2-4; 7 positions agree with TRBD2. J was trimmed by 1 base and V by 0 bases; bases with no gene match: 9. The CDR3 sequence is 18 residues long. Germline-derived CDR1 and CDR2 are MNHEY and SMNVEV (reference sequence).

The chain recombines TRBV7-9 with TRBJ2-7, with D unclear. Per germline, CDR1 SEHNR and CDR2 FQNEAQ (reference sequence). V was clipped by 4 bases and J by 3 bases, with 7 bases between them. The CDR3 is made up of 12 amino acids. The CDR3 sequence is CASSSQIYEQYF. The CDR3 coding sequence is TGTGCCAGCAGCTCCCAGATCTACGAGCAGTACTTC.

This clone has only one observation. The chain couples TRBV25-1 to TRBJ1-1, with TRBD1 matching 9 bases. There are 14 residues in the CDR3. Trimming at V came to 4 bases and at J to 4 bases, leaving 4 bases not matched to a gene. The germline V gene has CDR1 MGHDK and CDR2 SYGVNS. This chain's CDR3 is CASSGMDRGTEAFF. The CDR3 nucleotides read TGTGCCAGCAGTGGCATGGACAGGGGCACTGAAGCTTTCTTT.

The V and J genes are TRBV5-1 and TRBJ2-5, with D tentatively TRBD2 (5 bases). Germline V gene sequence: CDR1 SGHRS, CDR2 YFSETQ. This CDR3 region has 14 residues. V was trimmed by 3 bases and J by 5 bases, leaving 14 bases between them. The CDR3 reads CASSSTTRTETQYF. CDR3 in DNA: TGCGCCAGCAGCTCAACAACTAGAACGGAGACCCAGTACTTC.

The J gene is TRBJ2-3, the V gene TRBV5-4, with a possible D match to TRBD1 (5 bases). The CDR3 totals 14 residues. The V gene's germline CDR1 is SGHNT and CDR2 YYREEE (reference sequence). V was trimmed by 0 bases and J by 4 bases, leaving 9 bases between them. The CDR3 sequence: CASSLGQGSDTQYF. The CDR3 DNA is TGTGCCAGCAGCTTGGGTCAGGGTTCAGATACGCAGTATTTT. Full variable domain (remainder filled in from reference TRBV5-4 and TRBJ2-3): ETGVTQSPTHLIKTRGQQVTLRCSSQSGHNTVSWYQQALGQGPQFIFQYYREEENGRGNFPPRFSGLQFPNYSSELNVNALELDDSALYLCASSLGQGSDTQYFGPGTRLTVL.

This clone was counted a single time. J is TRBJ1-4 and V is TRBV19; D gene unclear. CDR3 size: 14 residues. Germline V lookup: CDR1 LNHDA, CDR2 SQIVND (reference sequence). Trimming stripped 1 base from V and 5 bases from J, with 8 bases between. CDR3 sequence (DNA): TGTGCCAGTAGTATAGGAGGCGGGAATGAAAAACTGTTTTTT. It yields the protein CASSIGGGNEKLFF. Full variable domain (rest looked up from reference TRBV19 and TRBJ1-4): DGGITQSPKYLFRKEGQNVTLSCEQNLNHDAMYWYRQDPGQGLRLIYYSQIVNDFQKGDIAEGYSVSREKKESFPLTVTSAQKNPTAFYLCASSIGGGNEKLFFGSGTQLSVL.

This chain uses TRBV2 with TRBJ2-1; no clear D. Per the germline V gene, CDR1 is SNHLY and CDR2 is FYNNEI. The CDR3 is 15 amino acids. V lost 1 base and J lost 4, with 11 bases in between. The CDR3 protein is CASSEGPRLYNEQFF. The CDR3 DNA reads as TGTGCCAGCAGTGAAGGGCCCAGACTTTACAATGAGCAGTTCTTC. Complete variable domain (other parts from reference TRBV2 and TRBJ2-1): EPEVTQTPSHQVTQMGQEVILRCVPISNHLYFYWYRQILGQKVEFLVSFYNNEISEKSEIFDDQFSVERPDGSNFTLKIRSTKLEDSAMYFCASSEGPRLYNEQFFGPGTRLTVL.

This chain links TRBV30 with TRBJ1-5; D might be TRBD1 (5 bases). Trimming cost V 2 bases and J 8 bases, with 19 bases left between them. Germline values: CDR1 GTSNPN, CDR2 SVGIG (reference sequence). This CDR3 has 15 residues. The CDR3 coding sequence is TGTGCCTGGAGTTACCCTTACTTCGACAGTAAGCCCCAGCATTTT. Translation: CAWSYPYFDSKPQHF.

This clone was recorded once. The V and J genes are TRBV4-1 and TRBJ1-1; a possible D gene is TRBD1 (6 bases). CDR1 is MGHRA and CDR2 is YSYEKL in the germline V gene. This CDR3 is built from 15 residues. V was trimmed by 3 bases and J by 0 bases, leaving 11 bases between them. CDR3 nucleotides: TGCGCCAGCAGCCAGGTAACAGGGATGAACACTGAAGCTTTCTTT. Protein: CASSQVTGMNTEAFF.

The chain employs TRBV10-1 and TRBJ1-1, with unresolved D. The CDR3 length is 15 residues. Germline CDR1 and CDR2: WNHNN and SYGVQD (reference sequence). V lost 2 bases and J 0 bases, leaving 10 bases between the germline ends. As DNA, the CDR3 is TGCGCCAGCAGTGAGGAGGCCAGTCTGAACACTGAAGCTTTCTTT. This codes for CASSEEASLNTEAFF.

The genes are TRBV7-3 and TRBJ1-3, with 9 nucleotides matching TRBD1. The CDR3 sequence is 16 residues long. The V segment lost 5 bases and the J segment 5 bases; nucleotides outside the gene matches: 10. The germline V gene has CDR1 SGHTA and CDR2 FQGTGA. Here the CDR3 reads CASSPAGGQGRNTIYF. CDR3 DNA sequence: TGTGCCAGCAGCCCCGCCGGGGGACAGGGAAGAAACACCATATATTTT.

The rearrangement uses TRBV25-1 and TRBJ2-1; D unclear. Germline V gene sequence: CDR1 MGHDK, CDR2 SYGVNS. The germline V and J ends were trimmed by 5 bases and 7 bases, with 15 bases remaining between them. CDR3 length: 14 residues. The CDR3 sequence is CASSPAFGFNEQFF. The DNA for the CDR3 is TGTGCCAGCAGTCCCGCTTTCGGGTTTAATGAGCAGTTCTTC.

The table lists this clone with many counts. V usage is TRBV5-1 and J usage is TRBJ2-5, with D maybe TRBD2 (6 bases). The germline gives CDR1 SGHRS, CDR2 YFSETQ. V lost 5 bases and J 2 bases, leaving 19 bases between the germline ends. This CDR3 region has 16 residues. The CDR3 loop reads CASRAELRGPQETQYF. CDR3 in DNA: TGCGCCAGCAGGGCTGAACTGCGGGGTCCGCAAGAGACCCAGTACTTC.